Listed below are T cell receptor beta chains from one sample, sequenced in a study of T cell responses to AZD1222 COVID-19 vaccine. Sequenced by immunoSEQ multiplex PCR; TCRdb stores in-frame clones only, minus some. The table has more than 85,000 clones, around 83% seen once; the top ten hold approximately 5%. Material: peripheral blood, obtained on day 0 of AZD1222 vaccination. The source of these receptors is an adult in good health. Each CDR3 is given without its conserved first and last residue. Fields, in order: CDR3 protein, V gene.

CDR3aa: ASSDGTDRQHAQY; v_gene: TRBV6-4
CDR3aa: ASSPNLDNEQF; v_gene: TRBV5-5
CDR3aa: SASFSPDGNQPQH; v_gene: TRBV20-1
CDR3aa: ASSEDSRYGYT; v_gene: TRBV2
CDR3aa: ASSLTSGGPYNEQF; v_gene: TRBV7-9
CDR3aa: ASSLGGSFDEQY; v_gene: TRBV5-4
CDR3aa: ATSTGSYEQY; v_gene: TRBV10-2
CDR3aa: ASSGGSHTEAF; v_gene: TRBV5-4
CDR3aa: ASSRTGLYEQY; v_gene: TRBV6-5
CDR3aa: ASSTLAGGSKYNEQF; v_gene: TRBV28
CDR3aa: ASNRGTPLTLTEAF; v_gene: TRBV5-6
CDR3aa: ASSLVAGEGNTIY; v_gene: TRBV7-2
CDR3aa: ASSLGGGLVGDTQY; v_gene: TRBV7-9
CDR3aa: ASSLTFGTEAF; v_gene: TRBV7-3
CDR3aa: ASSLDSGRPQH; v_gene: TRBV7-2
CDR3aa: ASSPRVSGRFRETQY; v_gene: TRBV7-2
CDR3aa: ASSQDQRRKGLQETQY; v_gene: TRBV4-3
CDR3aa: ASSTPAFEQF; v_gene: TRBV6-5
CDR3aa: ASSSLLGVGVGGKETQY; v_gene: TRBV28
CDR3aa: ASSELGTVTYEQY; v_gene: TRBV2
CDR3aa: ASSAGGRVNQPQH; v_gene: TRBV9
CDR3aa: ASSYWPDVNNQPQH; v_gene: TRBV6-2/TRBV6-3
CDR3aa: ASSITTGDGYT; v_gene: TRBV19
CDR3aa: ASSLREMGYEQY; v_gene: TRBV3-1/TRBV3-2
CDR3aa: ASNPSGTDEQY; v_gene: TRBV28
CDR3aa: ASSHLGRTGSTDTQY; v_gene: TRBV3-1/TRBV3-2
CDR3aa: ATSRVAASPGELF; v_gene: TRBV15
CDR3aa: SASVTTYEQY; v_gene: TRBV20-1
CDR3aa: ASSLGYRGQTGELF; v_gene: TRBV11-3
CDR3aa: ASSQRQGNLNTEAF; v_gene: TRBV6-2/TRBV6-3
CDR3aa: ASSLDPMRQGGEQY; v_gene: TRBV5-1
CDR3aa: ASSVVLSGGAAYNEQF; v_gene: TRBV2
CDR3aa: SASVGLGAF; v_gene: TRBV20-1
CDR3aa: ASSQEGEGDEQF; v_gene: TRBV4-2
CDR3aa: ASTRQAGERRNEQF; v_gene: TRBV6-6
CDR3aa: ASSQTLAAYEQY; v_gene: TRBV3-1/TRBV3-2
CDR3aa: ASSRTGGSGNTIY; v_gene: TRBV28
CDR3aa: ASKLRRTAGNTIY; v_gene: TRBV6-5
CDR3aa: ASSIWFQDTDTQY; v_gene: TRBV19
CDR3aa: ASSLAPLQYEQF; v_gene: TRBV6-2/TRBV6-3
CDR3aa: ASSVGSHTGELF; v_gene: TRBV9
CDR3aa: ASHQSGTSGLEQY; v_gene: TRBV12-2